This T cell receptor beta chain stems from a study of blood T cell repertoires in COVID-19. The method was immunoSEQ multiplex PCR; TCRdb's version includes in-frame clones alone and lacks a portion of them. The sample includes about 74,000 clones, approximately 91% seen only once; the top ten take less than 3%. J was trimmed by 7 bases and V by 2 bases; bases with no gene match: 3. CDR1 is MGHDK, CDR2 SYGVNS, per germline. The length of the CDR3 is 16 residues. Source material: peripheral blood. The receptor comes from a man between 65 and 80 years old with active or convalescent COVID-19. This chain uses TRBV25-1 with TRBJ2-1, with 15 bases fitting TRBD2. As DNA, the CDR3 is TGTGCCAGCAGTGAACCGGGGACTAGCGGGAGGAATGAGCAGTTCTTC. This encodes CASSEPGTSGRNEQFF.